This record covers a single TCR beta chain. What this receptor recognizes is not known. One base away there is no much larger clone; base qualities are not given. Library method: multiplex PCR. Instrument on record: Illumina HiSeq 4000. iRepertoire HTBI primers and Arm-PCR amplification of CDR3 regions were used to construct TCR beta libraries. PCR products were gel purified before sequencing. The study's own analysis went as follows. Across samples, about 64 TRBV and 14 TRBJ segments were identified and used for gene usage analysis of CDR3 amino acid clonotypes. COPE and FqMerger were used to merge the filtered high-quality paired reads into contigs. Contigs were aligned with BLAST to IMGT TRBV, TRBD and TRBJ reference genes, and CDR3 was defined per IMGT. Any clonotype with a frequency above 0.1% was counted as a highly expanded clone. Repertoire diversity was measured by Shannon entropy, and V-J evenness by the Gini coefficient. Public clonotypes were defined as clonotypes shared by more than one individual. TCRdb passed the public sequencing reads through fastp at Q25 and MiXCR, retaining productive beta sequences. Under each unique CDR3 protein, matching rows form one entry showing the most common genes and DNA. These V and J calls originate from TCRdb's pipeline instead of the authors' own analysis. The sample contains 350,000 to 450,000 distinct CDR3 sequences, roughly 10% of them found a single time. 15% to 20% of the sample belongs to the ten largest clones.

The time point tag for this specimen amounts to: newly diagnosed GD, antithyroid drugs for less than 3 months. For both TCR sequencing and RNA sequencing, RNA was extracted from PBMCs in TRIzol. The diagnosis of Graves' disease followed American Thyroid Association guidelines. Patients were recruited from an endocrinology department in Xi'an, China. Each patient gave approximately 10 milliliters of peripheral blood, collected in an EDTA anticoagulant tube. PBMCs were isolated by Ficoll Paque Plus density gradient separation without further T cell sorting. An Agilent 2100 Bioanalyzer and agarose gel were used to check RNA quality, while a NanoDrop 2000 measured RNA concentration. The data originate from a study of regulatory T cells in long-lasting Graves disease (TCRdb year 2021). Turning to the overall study: Patients with newly diagnosed Graves' disease had been on antithyroid drugs for under 3 months. Patients with persistent Graves' disease were compared with patients with newly diagnosed Graves' disease using TCR sequencing and RNA sequencing of peripheral blood. The study was registered as a clinical trial and conducted in China. A total of 33 samples underwent TCR sequencing: about 13 from persistent and some 20 from newly diagnosed Graves' disease patients. Overall study results and their limits: Patients with persistent disease shared more public clonotypes (around 3,000) than newly diagnosed patients did (more than 900). Only peripheral blood was studied, because thyroid tissue, the primary lesion, was inaccessible. Persistent disease showed preferential use of TRBV28, TRBJ1-2 and TRBJ2-5, whereas newly diagnosed disease favored TRBV20-1 and TRBJ2-1. Compared with newly diagnosed patients, persistent Graves' disease patients had lower TCR Shannon entropy and fewer highly expanded clones, which suggests clonal expansion. The authors acknowledged the small sample size as a limitation that may reduce accuracy. Sequencing and analysis were restricted to the TCR beta chain.

The CDR3 numbers 18 residues from cysteine through phenylalanine. CDR3 DNA is the only sequence kept; it has 54 bases, read in frame from the first base. The germline V gene (reference sequence) yields LGHDT for CDR1 and YNNKEL for CDR2. V ends up 1 base short and J 12 bases short, with an unmatched junction base count of 16. The same data also went into a second study, on T cells in Graves' hyperthyroidism and ophthalmopathy. As noted in the second study: Stable Graves' hyperthyroidism was defined as no progression to ophthalmopathy during 18 months of follow-up. Hyperthyroidism patients were newly diagnosed, had a disease duration of under 2 months, and were aged 18 to 65 years. Any patient with an uncontrolled infection, another autoimmune disease, pregnancy or lactation was excluded. Diagnoses relied on clinical symptoms, serum thyroxine and TRAb, thyroid ultrasound and orbital computed tomography. The first round of RT-PCR for the TCR CDR3 was performed with the HTBI primer set and the Qiagen OneStep RT-PCR kit. Blood samples also contained most of the expanded thyroid clonotypes (frequency above 0.001), which suggests that blood repertoires may reflect thyroid immune responses. A model built on a 13 V-J signature distinguished ophthalmopathy from stable hyperthyroidism, reaching 87.88% sensitivity and around 81% specificity in cross-validation and 80%/75% in testing. During validation, the model predicted progression to ophthalmopathy a median of about 6.5 months ahead of onset, with more than 60% sensitivity and 72% to 80% specificity. To identify distinguishing TCR V-J signatures, a discovery cohort of 100 patients was used, comprising some 45 with Graves' ophthalmopathy and some 57 with stable Graves' hyperthyroidism. Prospective prediction of ophthalmopathy was tested in an independent validation cohort of under 20 hyperthyroidism patients and approximately 17 patients who later progressed to ophthalmopathy. The 90 to 100 discovery patients were randomly split 7:3 into training and test sets. The study also compared thyroid tissue and blood T-cell repertoires from about six Graves' hyperthyroidism patients. Following sampling, methimazole starting at 30 mg daily was given to hyperthyroidism patients, and high-dose intravenous methylprednisolone was given to ophthalmopathy patients. Libraries were constructed in a second round of multiplex PCR, after which size selection and purification were carried out. Sequencing of the libraries was done on an Illumina HiSeq2000 using paired-end 100 bp reads. SOAPnuke was used to process the raw data, throwing out any read that contained adapters or uncalled bases, had a mean Phred below 15, or lacked an exact constant-primer or identifier match. COPE v1.2.5 was used to merge high-quality paired reads, and clonotypes were defined as unique nucleotide sequences. Clonotypes were aligned to IMGT TRBV, TRBD and TRBJ reference segments using MiTCR v1.1. Analysis was restricted to V-J combinations with a frequency above 0.0001, which covered roughly 99% of repertoires. The TCS score was defined as F50 (clonal expansion) divided by E x V (chaos), with BLOSUM62-based TCRdist calculated between CDR3 peptides within each V-J. Welch's t-statistics and random forest reduced fewer than 550 V-J features to 13, which were used in a naive Bayes classifier (R e1071). Sample size was not statistically predetermined, and blinding of investigators to group allocation was not performed. According to the paper, TCR Vbeta CDR3 sequencing was carried out on approximately 140 peripheral blood samples, which came from 40 to 45 ophthalmopathy, approximately 72 hyperthyroidism and roughly 17 progressor patients.

The rearranged chain carries TRBV3-1 and TRBJ2-1; TRBD2 agrees with 12 junctional bases. This TCR was sampled from a woman under 30 with Graves disease. Donor details come from another sample of the same person, matched by shared clones. The sequenced sample was peripheral blood mononuclear cells (PBMCs), obtained at new diagnosis, from a patient treated with antithyroid drugs. The nucleotides are TGTGCCAGCAGCCAAGGCCAGGGACTAGCGGGCCCGTCCCGGGGGCAGTTCTTC. Translated, it gives CASSQGQGLAGPSRGQFF.